These T cell receptor beta chains were read from a single sample in a study of shared clonotypes between healthy human individuals. Only in-frame clones appear in the TCRdb table, and some are missing; sequencing was by immunoSEQ multiplex PCR. The sample contains some 2,400,000 clones, more than 90% of which appear only once. Sequencing used naive CD4+ T cells sorted from blood. These receptors were taken from a man younger than 30 in good health. Both conserved end residues are part of each CDR3. D genes are given only for firm matches. Expanded clones get a size class; other rows say once, few or many, or leave the size out.

TRBV5-1,-,TRBJ2-7,TRBD1,TGCGCCAGCAGTACGGACAGGCCCTACGAGCAGTACTTC,CASSTDRPYEQYF
TRBV7-2,-,TRBJ2-3,TRBD2,TGTGCCAGCAGCTCTAGCGGGAAAAACACAGATACGCAGTATTTT,CASSSSGKNTDTQYF
TRBV20-1,-,TRBJ2-3,-,TGCAGTGCTAAGGCGGTTGATACGCAGTATTTT,CSAKAVDTQYF
TRBV18,-,TRBJ1-2,-,TGTGCCAGCTCACCAAATCAGGGCGTCCTGGGATGCTACACCTTC,CASSPNQGVLGCYTF
TRBV18,-,TRBJ2-7,-,TGTGCCAGCTCACCAATAGGGCAGGGAAGCTACGAGCAGTACTTC,CASSPIGQGSYEQYF
TRBV9,-,TRBJ2-7,-,TGTGCCAGCAGCGCCTACGGGGACGAGCAGTACTTC,CASSAYGDEQYF
TRBV27,-,TRBJ2-7,TRBD2,TGTGCCAGCAGTTTAAAACTAGCGGGAGCCTACGAGCAGTACTTC,CASSLKLAGAYEQYF
TRBV5-4,-,TRBJ1-2,TRBD1,TGTGCCAGCAGCTTGCCCGAACCAGGACAGGGCCATGGCTACACCTTC,CASSLPEPGQGHGYTF
TRBV7-2,-,TRBJ2-3,-,TGTGCCAGCAGGGTAAGCGGCACAGATACGCAGTATTTT,CASRVSGTDTQYF
TRBV2,-,TRBJ2-2,TRBD2,TGTGCCAGCAGTGACCAGCGGGGCGGCACCGGGGAGCTGTTTTTT,CASSDQRGGTGELFF
TRBV11-2,-,TRBJ2-5,-,TGTGCCAGCAGCTCCATCGGGGCCCATGATCGGTACTTC,CASSSIGAHDRYF
TRBV11-2,once,TRBJ2-7,-,TGTGCCAGCAGCCCCGGAGCCGGCGAGCAGTACTTC,CASSPGAGEQYF
TRBV6-5,-,TRBJ1-4,-,TGTGCCAGCAGTTACAATCTTAATGAAAAACTGTTTTTT,CASSYNLNEKLFF
TRBV30,once,TRBJ2-2,-,TGTGCCTGGAGTGTGGGACAGCCCGGGGGCGGGGAGCTGTTTTTT,CAWSVGQPGGGELFF
TRBV19,-,TRBJ2-7,-,TGTGCCAGTAGTATGTACGGGGCCTACGAGCAGTACTTC,CASSMYGAYEQYF
TRBV5-1,-,TRBJ1-4,TRBD1,TGCGCCAGCAGCCCACTAGGGACAGCTGAAGAGGAAAAACTGTTTTTT,CASSPLGTAEEEKLFF
TRBV19,-,TRBJ2-3,TRBD1,TGTGCCAGTAGTATAAGGACAGGGACTAGCACAGATACGCAGTATTTT,CASSIRTGTSTDTQYF
TRBV2,-,TRBJ1-6,TRBD1,TGTGCCAGCAGGAGCGACAGGGCCTCCTATAATTCACCCCTCCACTTT,CASRSDRASYNSPLHF
TRBV27,-,TRBJ2-7,TRBD2,TGTGCCAGCGTCCTGAAAGCGGGAGGGCCCTACGAGCAGTACTTC,CASVLKAGGPYEQYF
TRBV10-3,-,TRBJ2-3,-,TGTGCCATCAGTGGCCCGGGGGCGGGCACAGATACGCAGTATTTT,CAISGPGAGTDTQYF
TRBV4-1,-,TRBJ2-2,TRBD2,TGCGCCAGCAGCCACGAGTCCTCTAAAAAGCGGGAGGGATACACCGGGGAGCTGTTTTTT,CASSHESSKKREGYTGELFF
TRBV4-3,-,TRBJ1-3,-,TGCGCCAGCAGCCAAGATTTGGGGAGCTCTGGAAACACCATATATTTT,CASSQDLGSSGNTIYF
TRBV2,-,TRBJ2-1,TRBD2,TGTGCCAGGGGGACTAGCGGTTCCAATGAGCAGTTCTTC,CARGTSGSNEQFF
TRBV5-1,-,TRBJ2-7,-,TGCGCCAGCAGTCTTACCGGGAGTCCCTACGAGCAGTACTTC,CASSLTGSPYEQYF
TRBV30,-,TRBJ1-1,TRBD1,TGTGCCTGGAACCAGGGGGCGGACACTGAAGCTTTCTTT,CAWNQGADTEAFF
TRBV30,-,TRBJ1-3,-,TGTGCCTGGAGTAACGGAAACACCATATATTTT,CAWSNGNTIYF
TRBV19,-,TRBJ1-5,-,TGTGCCACCGCCTTAGGCAGCATAAATCAGCCCCAGCATTTT,CATALGSINQPQHF
TRBV5-1,-,TRBJ2-7,-,TGCGCCAGCAGCTTGGCCGCGGGTAGCTGGCACGAGCAGTACTTC,CASSLAAGSWHEQYF
TRBV15,-,TRBJ1-5,-,TGTGCCACCAGGGGGGGCGAGGGACCCCAGCATTTT,CATRGGEGPQHF
TRBV6-1,-,TRBJ1-2,TRBD1,TGTGCCAGCAGTGTTAGGGACAGGATCTATGGCTACACCTTC,CASSVRDRIYGYTF
TRBV13,-,TRBJ2-7,-,TGTGCCAGCAGCCTAAGGGAGGGGGTGTCCGAGCAGTACTTC,CASSLREGVSEQYF
TRBV7-2,-,TRBJ2-1,-,TGTGCCAGCAGCTTAGGCGCGGGACCGAATGAGCAGTTCTTC,CASSLGAGPNEQFF
TRBV6-5,-,TRBJ2-1,-,TGTGCCAGCAGTTCCCCTAGCCGGGGGACTGAGCAGTTCTTC,CASSSPSRGTEQFF
TRBV28,-,TRBJ2-5,-,TGTGCCAGCAGTGGTTGGGGGACGCTCCAAGAGACCCAGTACTTC,CASSGWGTLQETQYF
TRBV6-5,-,TRBJ2-3,-,TGTGCCAGCAGTTCTTCCGGAGCAGTTAGCACAGATACGCAGTATTTT,CASSSSGAVSTDTQYF
TRBV27,-,TRBJ2-3,TRBD2,TGTGCCAGCAGCTCATTCTTCCTAGCGGGAGAAGGACGCACAGATACGCAGTATTTT,CASSSFFLAGEGRTDTQYF
TRBV18,-,TRBJ2-7,TRBD1,TGTGCCAGCTCACCACCGGAGGCAGGGGGCGAGCAGTACTTC,CASSPPEAGGEQYF
TRBV2,-,TRBJ1-4,-,TGTGCCAGCAGTGAAGCTCCGGGACGGCCTAATGAAAAACTGTTTTTT,CASSEAPGRPNEKLFF
TRBV7-2,-,TRBJ1-6,TRBD1,TGTGCCACAACCGCTGGACAGGGAGGCTCACCCCTCCACTTT,CATTAGQGGSPLHF
TRBV5-1,-,TRBJ2-5,-,TGCGCCAGCAGCTTGGCCATGGGGGGACCCGCCGAAGAGACCCAGTACTTC,CASSLAMGGPAEETQYF
TRBV19,once,TRBJ2-3,TRBD2,TGTGCCAGTAGTATACTAGCGGGGGGGGCAGATACGCAGTATTTT,CASSILAGGADTQYF
TRBV7-2,-,TRBJ2-7,-,TGTGCCAGCAGCCGCCGGGATAGCGACGAGCAGTACTTC,CASSRRDSDEQYF
TRBV28,-,TRBJ1-3,-,TGTGCCAGCACCGGGGGACTCCTAGAAGGTGGAAACACCATATATTTT,CASTGGLLEGGNTIYF
TRBV2,few,TRBJ1-2,TRBD1,TGTGCCAGCAGTGAAATGGGACAGGCGTACTATGCCTATGGCTACACCTTC,CASSEMGQAYYAYGYTF
TRBV7-9,-,TRBJ1-1,-,TGTGCCAGCAGCTTAGCACAGGCCATGAACACTGAAGCTTTCTTT,CASSLAQAMNTEAFF
TRBV15,-,TRBJ2-2,-,TGTGCCACCAGCAGAGATCGGTCGAGTCCGGGCGCCGGGGAGCTGTTTTTT,CATSRDRSSPGAGELFF
TRBV5-4,-,TRBJ2-2,-,TGTGCCAGCAGCCCAAAAGGAGGGGGGCTCGGCGGGGAGCTGTTTTTT,CASSPKGGGLGGELFF